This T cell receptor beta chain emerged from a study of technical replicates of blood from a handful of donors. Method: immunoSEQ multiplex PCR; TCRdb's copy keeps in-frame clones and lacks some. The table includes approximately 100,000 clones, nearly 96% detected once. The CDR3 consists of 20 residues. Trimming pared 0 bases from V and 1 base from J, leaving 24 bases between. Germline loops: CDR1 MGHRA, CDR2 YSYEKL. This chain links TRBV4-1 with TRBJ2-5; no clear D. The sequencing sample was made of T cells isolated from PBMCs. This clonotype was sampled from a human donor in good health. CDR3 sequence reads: CASSQDLDGVRRTTQETQYF. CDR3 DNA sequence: TGCGCCAGCAGCCAAGATCTTGATGGAGTCCGGAGAACCACCCAAGAGACCCAGTACTTC.